This TCR beta chain stems from a study of blood T cell repertoires in COVID-19. Turning to the study itself: Samples of COVID-19 (acute and convalescent) were obtained from the United States, Italy and Spain.

Authors' data handling: Reference gene primers were amplified, and this amplification served to estimate nucleated cell counts. The data were produced by immunoSEQ multiplex PCR, yet TCRdb's version contains in-frame clones alone and is incomplete. V, J and clone size are those of that table, while D and trimming were read from the DNA. The sample lists over 100,000 clones, 88% occurring once. The CDR3 covers 14 residues. Germline lookup yields CDR1 DFQATT and CDR2 SNEGSKA (reference sequence). Trimming pared 3 bases from V and 1 base from J, leaving 12 bases between. This TCR was sampled from a man aged 50 to 60 with acute or convalescent COVID-19. The sample consisted of peripheral blood. This chain connects TRBV20-1 to TRBJ1-2; the D gene is possibly TRBD1 (6 bases). The CDR3 bases are TGCAGTGCTAGTGGACAGCAAAATAACTATGGCTACACCTTC. It specifies CSASGQQNNYGYTF.